The 3 T cell receptor beta chains below come from one sample, sequenced in a study of regulatory T cells in long-lasting Graves disease. Time point defined: newly diagnosed GD, antithyroid drugs for less than 3 months. The TCR library was made from RNA that had been extracted from PBMCs in TRIzol. TCR beta libraries were built with iRepertoire HTBI primers and Arm-PCR of CDR3 regions. TCRdb reprocessed the multiplex PCR reads via MiXCR and lists one record per CDR3 protein. The data hold roughly 500,000 distinct CDR3 sequences, with roughly 13% observed a single time. These data also formed part of another study, on T cells in Graves' hyperthyroidism and ophthalmopathy.

The sequenced sample was peripheral blood mononuclear cells (PBMCs), obtained at new diagnosis, from a patient treated with antithyroid drugs. The receptors come from a man younger than 40 with Graves disease.

This clonotype was counted ten times or more. This sequence joins TRBV20-1 and TRBJ2-1, with TRBD2 identical over 7 bases. This CDR3 spans 17 amino acids. Losses at the gene ends were 3 bases for V and 6 bases for J; bases not matched to a gene: 17. Germline loops: CDR1 DFQATT, CDR2 SNEGSKA (reference sequence). CDR3 region: CSARPDMWEGLANEQFF. The CDR3, as DNA: TGCAGTGCTAGGCCCGATATGTGGGAGGGTCTAGCCAATGAGCAGTTCTTC.

This clonotype appeared many times. The CDR3 DNA is TGTGCCAGCAGCTCCACGTCCAACTATGGCTACACCTTC. Protein: CASSSTSNYGYTF. The chain recombines TRBV11-2 with TRBJ1-2, with D uncertain. The CDR3 totals 13 residues. The germline V gene encodes CDR1 SGHAT and CDR2 FQNNGV. V lost 4 bases to trimming and J lost 2 bases, with 8 bases between them. Supplemented by reference TRBV11-2 and TRBJ1-2, the full variable domain reads EAGVAQSPRYKIIEKRQSVAFWCNPISGHATLYWYQQILGQGPKLLIQFQNNGVVDDSQLPKDRFSAERLKGVDSTLKIQPAKLEDSAVYLCASSSTSNYGYTFGSGTRLTVV.

About this clonotype itself: It may be a read error: a sequence one base away is much more abundant. This chain links TRBV9 with TRBJ2-2; D unresolved. CDR1 and CDR2 from the germline V gene are SGDLS and YYNGEE. The ends were cut back, 2 bases at V and 10 bases at J, with 18 bases in the middle. The CDR3 covers 15 residues. DNA of the CDR3: TGTGCCAGCAGCGTCTCCCTAGATTCAGACCAGGAGCTGTTTTTT. Amino acids: CASSVSLDSDQELFF.